A selection of T cell receptor beta chains follows, all from one sample in a study of long-term antiretroviral therapy in people with HIV. Some clones are missing from TCRdb's copy, which holds only in-frame ones; the method was immunoSEQ multiplex PCR. The sample includes fewer than 25,000 clones, more than 65% of them seen just once. Material: unsorted PBMCs, obtained at the start of antiretroviral therapy. These receptor sequences come from a middle-aged man with HIV. Each CDR3 is given without its conserved first and last residue. Each record gives: CDR3 protein, D gene, J gene, V gene, CDR3 length. The D gene is left open where the match is weak.

CDR3 protein: ASSLGRTGSETQY
D gene: TRBD1
J gene: TRBJ2-5
V gene: TRBV18
CDR3 length: 13

CDR3 protein: AWSPGPGSLEKLF
D gene: .
J gene: TRBJ1-4
V gene: TRBV30
CDR3 length: 13

CDR3 protein: ASSQVTGGPSNEQF
D gene: TRBD2
J gene: TRBJ2-1
V gene: TRBV4-3
CDR3 length: 14

CDR3 protein: ASRGVGGNTEAF
D gene: .
J gene: TRBJ1-1
V gene: TRBV5-6
CDR3 length: 12

CDR3 protein: ARGASDYNSPLH
D gene: .
J gene: TRBJ1-6
V gene: TRBV2
CDR3 length: 12

CDR3 protein: ASSLGTGGPYEQY
D gene: TRBD1
J gene: TRBJ2-7
V gene: TRBV4-1
CDR3 length: 13

CDR3 protein: ASSEGTAFGQETQY
D gene: .
J gene: TRBJ2-5
V gene: TRBV6-1
CDR3 length: 14

CDR3 protein: AISEIGGGRRYGYT
D gene: .
J gene: TRBJ1-2
V gene: TRBV10-3
CDR3 length: 14

CDR3 protein: ASSYDRDYGYT
D gene: TRBD1
J gene: TRBJ1-2
V gene: TRBV6-6
CDR3 length: 11

CDR3 protein: ASRIRTSGSTGELF
D gene: TRBD2
J gene: TRBJ2-2
V gene: TRBV7-8
CDR3 length: 14

CDR3 protein: ASSYGGQETQY
D gene: .
J gene: TRBJ2-5
V gene: TRBV6-6
CDR3 length: 11

CDR3 protein: ASSFSTAGKYGYT
D gene: .
J gene: TRBJ1-2
V gene: TRBV27
CDR3 length: 13

CDR3 protein: AWRGDRGEDYGYT
D gene: TRBD1
J gene: TRBJ1-2
V gene: TRBV30
CDR3 length: 13

CDR3 protein: ASSLAGSAEAF
D gene: .
J gene: TRBJ1-1
V gene: TRBV7-2
CDR3 length: 11

CDR3 protein: ASGPRLAEPFRSYNEQF
D gene: TRBD2
J gene: TRBJ2-1
V gene: TRBV2
CDR3 length: 17

CDR3 protein: ASSPGPYEQY
D gene: .
J gene: TRBJ2-7
V gene: TRBV19
CDR3 length: 10

CDR3 protein: AIRASYGYT
D gene: .
J gene: TRBJ1-2
V gene: TRBV10-3
CDR3 length: 9

CDR3 protein: ASSYSRAPNYGYT
D gene: .
J gene: TRBJ1-2
V gene: TRBV6-6
CDR3 length: 13

CDR3 protein: AWSVRGTDQPQH
D gene: .
J gene: TRBJ1-5
V gene: TRBV30
CDR3 length: 12

CDR3 protein: AWSELGTEAF
D gene: .
J gene: TRBJ1-1
V gene: TRBV30
CDR3 length: 10

CDR3 protein: ASGARGEVREDPYEQY
D gene: TRBD2
J gene: TRBJ2-7
V gene: TRBV2
CDR3 length: 16

CDR3 protein: ASADGVNTEAF
D gene: .
J gene: TRBJ1-1
V gene: TRBV19
CDR3 length: 11

CDR3 protein: ASSDEGYNEQF
D gene: .
J gene: TRBJ2-1
V gene: TRBV6-4
CDR3 length: 11

CDR3 protein: ASGTNQETQY
D gene: .
J gene: TRBJ2-5
V gene: TRBV7-9
CDR3 length: 10

CDR3 protein: ASSRKGSRDYGYT
D gene: .
J gene: TRBJ1-2
V gene: TRBV19
CDR3 length: 13

CDR3 protein: ASSLRRSSYGYT
D gene: .
J gene: TRBJ1-2
V gene: TRBV28
CDR3 length: 12

CDR3 protein: ASSLRVSGGYT
D gene: .
J gene: TRBJ1-2
V gene: TRBV28
CDR3 length: 11

CDR3 protein: ASTPPTGTAYEQY
D gene: .
J gene: TRBJ2-7
V gene: TRBV25-1
CDR3 length: 13

CDR3 protein: ASSPYAVVSGANVLT
D gene: .
J gene: TRBJ2-6
V gene: TRBV28
CDR3 length: 15

CDR3 protein: ASSEEVQGYEQY
D gene: .
J gene: TRBJ2-7
V gene: TRBV2
CDR3 length: 12

CDR3 protein: ASNRSASGRSPSYEQY
D gene: .
J gene: TRBJ2-7
V gene: TRBV21-1
CDR3 length: 16

CDR3 protein: ASSPGLYLF
D gene: .
J gene: TRBJ1-4
V gene: TRBV28
CDR3 length: 9

CDR3 protein: ASGPWGSGNTIY
D gene: .
J gene: TRBJ1-3
V gene: TRBV28
CDR3 length: 12

CDR3 protein: ASSLFGGREGLNYGYT
D gene: .
J gene: TRBJ1-2
V gene: TRBV5-6
CDR3 length: 16

CDR3 protein: ATAPTSGRADTQY
D gene: TRBD2
J gene: TRBJ2-3
V gene: TRBV10-3
CDR3 length: 13

CDR3 protein: ASSGLARNQPQH
D gene: .
J gene: TRBJ1-5
V gene: TRBV19
CDR3 length: 12

CDR3 protein: ASRATTVFAYEQY
D gene: .
J gene: TRBJ2-7
V gene: TRBV6-1
CDR3 length: 13